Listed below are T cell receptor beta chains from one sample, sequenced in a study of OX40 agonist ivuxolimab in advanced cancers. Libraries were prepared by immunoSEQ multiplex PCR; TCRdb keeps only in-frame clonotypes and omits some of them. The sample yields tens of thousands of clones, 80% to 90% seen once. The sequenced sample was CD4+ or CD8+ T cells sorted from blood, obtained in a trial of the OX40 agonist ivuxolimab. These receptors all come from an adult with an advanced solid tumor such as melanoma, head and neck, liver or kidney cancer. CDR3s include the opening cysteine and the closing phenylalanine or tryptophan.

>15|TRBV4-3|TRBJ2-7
CASSPTDRAGYEQYF
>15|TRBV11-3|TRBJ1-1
CASTPPRGMGTEAFF
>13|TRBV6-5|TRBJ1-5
CASSIGGDQPQHF
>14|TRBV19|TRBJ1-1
CASSKWGINTEAFF
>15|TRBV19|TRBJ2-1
CASSTYRGEYNEQFF
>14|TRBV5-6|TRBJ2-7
CASSLGLAGDEQYF
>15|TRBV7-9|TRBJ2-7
CASSTSARLSYEQYF
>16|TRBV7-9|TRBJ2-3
CASRGSGVTTTDTQYF
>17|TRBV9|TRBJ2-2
CASSVFSRLVDTGELFF
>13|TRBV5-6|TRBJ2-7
CASSLGVSREQYF
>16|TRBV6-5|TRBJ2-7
CASSYSRQASSYEQYF
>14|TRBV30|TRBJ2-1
CAWSVGRGYNEQFF
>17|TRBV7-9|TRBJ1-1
CASSSTLPDRGNTEAFF
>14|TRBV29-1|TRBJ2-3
CSGIAGGPPDTQYF
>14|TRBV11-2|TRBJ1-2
CASSLVVTGHGYTF
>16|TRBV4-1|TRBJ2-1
CASSQVGQGWAHEQFF
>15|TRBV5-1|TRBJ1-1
CASSLDWGRGTEAFF
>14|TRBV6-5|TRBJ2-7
CASSYGAVSYEQYF
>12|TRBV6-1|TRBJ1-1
CASSGDRGEAFF